This TCR beta chain was found in a study of control samples from healthy donors and cancer patients (dated by TCRdb to about 2020). V loses 4 bases at its end and J loses 4 bases; junction bases beyond the gene matches: 3. CDR1 PRHDT and CDR2 FYEKMQ are derived from the germline V gene (reference sequence). The CDR3, cysteine through phenylalanine, is 15 amino acids long. Of all the DNA, just the CDR3 is kept, 45 bases in frame from base 1. Libraries came from the immunoSEQ multiplex PCR assay. TCRdb obtained this table from immuneACCESS and retained in-frame rearrangements with V and J assigned. These tables miss some clones; where compared with another copy, unresolved V genes account for less than half of the shortfall, and the remainder is unexplained. The sample contains 150,000 to 200,000 clones, 91% of them found a single time. The top ten constitute 1.5% of the sample. As for this clone: Its antigen target is currently unknown. No much larger clone is present one base from it, and per-base qualities are unavailable.

This TCR was recovered from a woman aged 25 to 39 in good health. Source material: blood. The chain is assembled from TRBV13 and TRBJ2-3; TRBD2 fits 12 bases in the junction. The CDR3 corresponds to CASSSLAGGPDTQYF. The nucleotide sequence reads as follows: TGTGCCAGCAGCTCCCTAGCGGGGGGGCCAGATACGCAGTATTTT.